One and the same sample provided the 25 T cell receptor beta chains below, sequenced in a study of cytomegalovirus exposure and HLA in healthy donors. The PCR employed 60 Vbeta primers together with 13 Jbeta primers. Sequencing used immunoSEQ multiplex PCR; TCRdb keeps in-frame clones, though not all of them. This table holds about 150,000 clones, 55% to 75% found once. Specimen: PBMCs. The receptor source for this set is a woman aged 55-70 years in good health and CMV-seropositive.

This clone appeared a few times. V usage is TRBV5-5 and J usage is TRBJ2-5; perhaps TRBD1 as D (6 bases). CDR3 length: 13 residues. In germline, CDR1 is SGHKS, CDR2 YYEKEE (reference sequence). Trimming stripped 3 bases from V and 4 bases from J, with 10 bases between. The CDR3 sequence is CASSSYRAETQYF. The DNA for the CDR3 is TGTGCCAGCAGCTCTTACAGGGCAGAGACCCAGTACTTC.

The rearrangement links TRBV27 to TRBJ2-6, with D possibly matching TRBD1 (5 bases). The ends were cut back, 3 bases at V and 2 bases at J, with 11 bases in the middle. The CDR3 consists of 16 residues. From germline, CDR1 is MNHEY and CDR2 SMNVEV (reference sequence). The CDR3 spells CASSFAGLTGANVLTF. CDR3 DNA sequence: TGTGCCAGCAGTTTCGCAGGGTTGACTGGGGCCAACGTCCTGACTTTC. The variable domain in full, with the rest retrieved from reference TRBV27 and TRBJ2-6, is EAQVTQNPRYLITVTGKKLTVTCSQNMNHEYMSWYRQDPGLGLRQIYYSMNVEVTDKGDVPEGYKVSRKEKRNFPLILESPSPNQTSLYFCASSFAGLTGANVLTFGAGSRLTVL.

The chain uses TRBV9 and TRBJ2-5; 9 bases are shared with TRBD2. This CDR3 contains 14 residues. Germline V CDR1 and CDR2: SGDLS, YYNGEE. Trimming took 7 bases from V and 2 from J; bases not matched to a gene: 6. CDR3 DNA: TGTGCCAGCGGGACTAGCCTGCCTCAAGAGACCCAGTACTTC. This encodes CASGTSLPQETQYF.

The chain combines TRBV11-3 with TRBJ2-2; D gene ambiguous. Germline V gene data show CDR1 as SGHNT and CDR2 as YENEEA. The CDR3 extends over 13 amino acids. V dropped 5 bases and J dropped 5 bases, with 9 bases sitting between them. The CDR3 DNA is TGTGCCAGCAGCCGGTCATATACCGGGGAGCTGTTTTTT. It specifies CASSRSYTGELFF.

This clone was observed a single time. The rearrangement links TRBV10-2 to TRBJ2-3; 9 nucleotides line up with TRBD2. Trimming took 0 bases from V and 4 from J; bases not matched to a gene: 5. In germline, CDR1 is WSHSY, CDR2 SAAADI. CDR3 length equals 16 residues. The CDR3 sequence is CASSESWTSVSDTQYF. The CDR3 DNA follows: TGCGCCAGCAGTGAGTCGTGGACTAGCGTGTCAGATACGCAGTATTTT.

This chain links TRBV25-1 with TRBJ1-1; 9 bases are a match to TRBD1. The V gene's germline CDR1 is MGHDK and CDR2 SYGVNS. Losses at the gene ends were 6 bases for V and 0 bases for J; bases not matched to a gene: 2. The CDR3 runs to 14 residues. The CDR3 loop is CASRDRGMNTEAFF. For the CDR3, the DNA is TGTGCCAGCAGGGACAGGGGCATGAACACTGAAGCTTTCTTT.

V is TRBV5-1 and J is TRBJ2-2, with TRBD1 matching 7 bases. Trimming cost V 3 bases and J 1 base; bases outside gene matches: 3. The CDR3 runs to 15 residues. From germline, CDR1 is SGHRS and CDR2 YFSETQ. For the CDR3, the DNA is TGCGCCAGCAGCTGGGGGACAGAGAACACCGGGGAGCTGTTTTTT. Its translation: CASSWGTENTGELFF.

V usage is TRBV9 and J usage is TRBJ1-2; 9 nucleotides match TRBD1. The CDR3 loop spans 14 amino acids. Germline loops: CDR1 SGDLS, CDR2 YYNGEE. V shed 4 bases, J shed 5 bases, and the junction held 6 bases outside the gene matches. Here the CDR3 reads CASSSNRGPYGYTF. The CDR3 region has the DNA TGTGCCAGCAGCAGCAACAGGGGGCCGTATGGCTACACCTTC. The full variable domain, in which reference TRBV9 and TRBJ1-2 provide the parts outside the CDR3, is DSGVTQTPKHLITATGQRVTLRCSPRSGDLSVYWYQQSLDQGLQFLIQYYNGEERAKGNILERFSAQQFPDLHSELNLSSLELGDSALYFCASSSNRGPYGYTFGSGTRLTVV.

The V gene is TRBV4-1, the J gene TRBJ2-3, with 9 bases fitting TRBD2. Per germline, CDR1 MGHRA and CDR2 YSYEKL. This CDR3 is built from 18 residues. V was pared by 1 base and J by 6 bases, with 14 bases of the junction left unmatched. The chain's CDR3 is CASSQGEVGAGGRDTQYF. In nucleotides, the CDR3 is TGCGCCAGCAGCCAAGGTGAGGTCGGAGCGGGAGGACGGGATACGCAGTATTTT.

The V gene is TRBV7-8, the J gene TRBJ2-7; D is undetermined. The CDR3 runs to 14 residues. Germline CDR1 reads SGHVS; CDR2 reads FQNEAQ. Trimming took off 1 base at V and 0 bases at J, with 7 bases between the two ends. For the CDR3, the DNA is TGTGCCAGCAGCTTAGGGTTCGGCTCCTACGAGCAGTACTTC. Residues: CASSLGFGSYEQYF.

The V and J genes are TRBV27 and TRBJ1-3; weak D call: TRBD1 (6 bases). This CDR3 comprises 12 residues. Per the germline V gene, CDR1 is MNHEY and CDR2 is SMNVEV (reference sequence). V lost 6 bases to trimming and J lost 5 bases, with 8 bases between them. CDR3 bases: TGTGCCAGCAGGGACAGTAGAAACACCATATATTTT. Protein sequence: CASRDSRNTIYF.

V and J are TRBV19 and TRBJ2-1; TRBD1 agrees at 7 bases. The V gene's germline CDR1 is LNHDA and CDR2 SQIVND (reference sequence). V dropped 0 bases and J dropped 6; count of bases not matched to a gene: 5. The CDR3 runs to 15 residues. CDR3 residues: CASSIEGQSGNEQFF. CDR3 nucleotide sequence: TGTGCCAGTAGTATAGAGGGACAGTCAGGCAATGAGCAGTTCTTC.

This clone was detected only a few times. The CDR3 loop reads CASSLGVMGLETQYF. CDR3 nucleotide sequence: TGTGCCAGCAGCTTAGGCGTTATGGGGCTAGAGACCCAGTACTTC. This sequence joins TRBV13 and TRBJ2-5, with D perhaps matching TRBD1 (5 bases). The germline V and J ends were trimmed by 0 bases and 4 bases, with 12 bases remaining between them. The CDR3 is made up of 15 amino acids. The germline gives CDR1 PRHDT, CDR2 FYEKMQ (reference sequence).

The chain combines TRBV6-5 with TRBJ1-2, with D perhaps matching TRBD1 (5 bases). The V gene's germline CDR1 is MNHEY and CDR2 SVGAGI. The CDR3 runs to 13 residues. The germline V and J ends were trimmed by 6 bases and 0 bases, with 8 bases remaining between them. In DNA, the CDR3 is TGTGCCAGCAGGCAGGGATCTAACTATGGCTACACCTTC. Encoded protein: CASRQGSNYGYTF.

The chain combines TRBV4-3 with TRBJ2-5, with 7 bases fitting TRBD2. CDR3 length equals 14 residues. The J segment lost 5 bases and the V segment lost 5 bases, leaving 8 bases of the junction unmatched. Germline CDR1 and CDR2: LGHNA and YSLEER. This CDR3 reads CASSGLGLDETQYF. CDR3 nucleotide sequence: TGCGCCAGCAGCGGGCTTGGACTAGATGAGACCCAGTACTTC.

The chain joins TRBV6-5 to TRBJ1-2, with 8 bases lining up with TRBD1. Germline-derived CDR1 and CDR2 are MNHEY and SVGAGI. The CDR3 covers 12 residues. With V trimmed by 7 bases and J by 11 bases, 9 bases remained unmatched. The CDR3 is CASTSTGAPYTF. The CDR3 region has the DNA TGTGCCAGCACCTCGACAGGGGCCCCATACACCTTC.

This chain uses TRBV19 with TRBJ1-3; D possibly corresponds to TRBD1 (6 bases). V was clipped by 10 bases and J by 0 bases, with 10 bases between them. The germline V gene has CDR1 LNHDA and CDR2 SQIVND (reference sequence). CDR3 length: 13 amino acids. The CDR3 reads CATTGYSGNTIYF. The CDR3 region has the DNA TGTGCCACCACAGGGTACTCTGGAAACACCATATATTTT.

V gene TRBV30 combines with J gene TRBJ2-5; possibly TRBD2 for D (5 bases). Trimming took off 5 bases at V and 7 bases at J, with 11 bases between the two ends. This CDR3 contains 11 residues. Germline V gives CDR1 GTSNPN, CDR2 SVGIG (reference sequence). CDR3 sequence (DNA): TGTGCCTGGGGACTTGGGCGGACCCAGTACTTC. As protein: CAWGLGRTQYF.

This clone was counted between two and nine times. The V and J genes are TRBV28 and TRBJ1-4; 7 bases agree with TRBD1. This CDR3 contains 15 residues. V lost 5 bases to trimming and J lost 5 bases; unmatched junction nucleotides: 8. CDR1 is MDHEN and CDR2 is SYDVKM in the germline V gene. CDR3 coding DNA: TGTGCCAGCAGTCAAACAGGGGCGTGGAATGAAAAACTGTTTTTT. Encoded protein: CASSQTGAWNEKLFF.

This chain uses TRBV28 with TRBJ2-1, with D unresolved. Germline V gives CDR1 MDHEN, CDR2 SYDVKM. CDR3 length: 17 residues. Trimming removed 3 bases at V and 7 bases at J, with 22 bases between. CDR3 nucleotide sequence: TGTGCCAGCAGTTTCCCCCTCCTAGGTACCCTGGATAATGAGCAGTTCTTC. Its protein product is CASSFPLLGTLDNEQFF.

The chain carries TRBV4-1 and TRBJ2-2; 14 nucleotides match TRBD2. J gave up 4 bases and V 4 bases, and 5 bases lay outside the gene matches. There are 17 residues in the CDR3. Germline V gene lookup returns CDR1 MGHRA and CDR2 YSYEKL. In DNA, the CDR3 is TGCGCCAGCAGCCTCGGGACTAGCGGGAGTTTCACCGGGGAGCTGTTTTTT. Translated: CASSLGTSGSFTGELFF.

Only a few counts were recorded for this clone. The gene calls are TRBV6-6 and TRBJ1-6; no definite D call. Looked up from germline, CDR1 is MNHNY and CDR2 is SVGAGI (reference sequence). The CDR3 has 14 amino acids. Trimming removed 7 bases from V and 6 bases from J, with 13 bases in between. CDR3 sequence: CASTDTQVNSPLHF. The DNA for the CDR3 is TGTGCCAGCACCGACACTCAAGTTAATTCACCCCTCCACTTT.

The rearrangement uses TRBV5-4 and TRBJ2-7; 7 nucleotides line up with TRBD2. This CDR3 contains 15 residues. CDR1 and CDR2 (germline): SGHNT, YYREEE (reference sequence). Germline trimming cut 5 bases from V and 2 bases from J; bases unmatched to any gene: 10. The CDR3 loop is CASRQSGTLTYEQYF. The DNA for the CDR3 is TGTGCCAGCAGGCAAAGCGGGACCCTTACCTACGAGCAGTACTTC.

The CDR3 DNA is TGTGCCAGCAGCTCTTCCTCCCTCGAGACCCAGTACTTC. Protein sequence: CASSSSSLETQYF. The J gene is TRBJ2-5, the V gene TRBV7-3; no clear D. The CDR3 has 13 residues. Trimming removed 4 bases at V and 5 bases at J, with 11 bases between. CDR1 and CDR2 from the germline V gene are SGHTA and FQGTGA. Filled out from reference TRBV7-3 and TRBJ2-5, the complete variable domain reads GAGVSQTPSNKVTEKGKYVELRCDPISGHTALYWYRQSLGQGPEFLIYFQGTGAADDSGLPNDRFFAVRPEGSVSTLKIQRTERGDSAVYLCASSSSSLETQYFGPGTRLLVL.

The rearrangement links TRBV29-1 to TRBJ2-1; 8 bases line up with TRBD1. The CDR3 is made up of 16 amino acids. In germline, CDR1 is SQVTM, CDR2 ANQGSEA. V trimming: 4 bases; J trimming: 4 bases; junction bases outside the gene matches: 12. The CDR3 bases are TGCAGCGTTGCCACAGGGGGGCTGGGGTTATACAATGAGCAGTTCTTC. Encoded protein: CSVATGGLGLYNEQFF.